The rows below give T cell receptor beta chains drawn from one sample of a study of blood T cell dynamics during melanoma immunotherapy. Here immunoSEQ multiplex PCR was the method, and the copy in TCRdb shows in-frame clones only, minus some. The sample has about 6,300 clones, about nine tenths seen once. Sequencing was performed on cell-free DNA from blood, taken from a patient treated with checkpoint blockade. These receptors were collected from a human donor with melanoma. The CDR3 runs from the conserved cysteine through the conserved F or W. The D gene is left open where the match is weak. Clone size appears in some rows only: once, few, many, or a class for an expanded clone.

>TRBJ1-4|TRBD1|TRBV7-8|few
TGTGCCAGCAGCTTTTTGGGGGGACAGGGTAATGAAAAACTGTTTTTT
CASSFLGGQGNEKLFF
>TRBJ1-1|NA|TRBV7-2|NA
TGTGCCAGCAGCTTAGTAGGGTTGAACACTGAAGCTTTCTTT
CASSLVGLNTEAFF
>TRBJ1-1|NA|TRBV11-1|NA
TGTGCCAGCAGCTCACGGAAAGGACAGATGAACACTGAAGCTTTCTTT
CASSSRKGQMNTEAFF
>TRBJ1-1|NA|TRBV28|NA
TGTGCCAGCAGTTTAAGTGGCAGGGGAACTGAAGCTTTCTTT
CASSLSGRGTEAFF
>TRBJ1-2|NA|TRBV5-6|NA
TGTGCCAGCAGCTTGGGGGGCCTTGGGGGTAAGGATGGCTACACCTTC
CASSLGGLGGKDGYTF
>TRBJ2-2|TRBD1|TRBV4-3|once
TGCGCCAGCAGCCAAGATCTACGGGACAGGGCTGGGGTCGGGGAGCTGTTTTTT
CASSQDLRDRAGVGELFF
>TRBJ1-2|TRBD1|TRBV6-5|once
TGTGCCAGCACCCAGACAGGGGCAGGCTACACCTTC
CASTQTGAGYTF
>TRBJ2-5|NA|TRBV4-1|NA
TGCGCCAGCAGCCAAGATGAGGCGGGCCGGGAGACCCAGTACTTC
CASSQDEAGRETQYF
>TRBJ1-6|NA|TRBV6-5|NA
TGTGCCAGCAGTTACGGGATTATGGGGAATTCACCCCTCCACTTT
CASSYGIMGNSPLHF
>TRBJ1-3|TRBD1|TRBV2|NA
TGTGCCAGCAGTGGGCTCTCCGGGACAGATTACTCTGGAAACACCATATATTTT
CASSGLSGTDYSGNTIYF
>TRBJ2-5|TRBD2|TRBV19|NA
TGTGCCAGTAGTACGGCCGGGACTAGCGGGAGTGGGACCCAGTACTTC
CASSTAGTSGSGTQYF
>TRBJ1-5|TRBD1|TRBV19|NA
TGTGCCAGTAGTACGGGACAGGTGTATCAGCCCCAGCATTTT
CASSTGQVYQPQHF
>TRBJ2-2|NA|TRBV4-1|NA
TGCGCCAGCAGCCAGAAGTCAACCGGGGAGCTGTTTTTT
CASSQKSTGELFF
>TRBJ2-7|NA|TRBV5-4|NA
TGTGCCAGCAGCTTGGACCCGACAGGCCCCTACGAGCAGTACTTC
CASSLDPTGPYEQYF
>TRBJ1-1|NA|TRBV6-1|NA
TGTGCCAGCAGTGAAACAACGAACACTGAAGCTTTCTTT
CASSETTNTEAFF
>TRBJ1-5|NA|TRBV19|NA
TGTGCCAGTGCTCCCTCTAGGGAGTATAGCAATCAGCCCCAGCATTTT
CASAPSREYSNQPQHF
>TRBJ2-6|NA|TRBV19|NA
TGTGCCAGTAGTATCCCCCCCGGATTGGGCTCTGGGGCCAACGTCCTGACTTTC
CASSIPPGLGSGANVLTF
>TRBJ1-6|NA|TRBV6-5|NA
TGTGCCAGCAGTTACTTCCGACAGACCCTGAATTCACCCCTCCACTTT
CASSYFRQTLNSPLHF
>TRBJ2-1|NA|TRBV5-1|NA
TGCGCCAGCAGCTTGGGGCAGGGGTGGTACAATGAGCAGTTCTTC
CASSLGQGWYNEQFF
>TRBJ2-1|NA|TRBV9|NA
TGTGCCAGCAGCGTCCGAGGACAGACCTACAATGAGCAGTTCTTC
CASSVRGQTYNEQFF
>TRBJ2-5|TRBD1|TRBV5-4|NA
TGTGCCAGCAGGCGGGACAGGGGGAGTCAAGAGACCCAGTACTTC
CASRRDRGSQETQYF
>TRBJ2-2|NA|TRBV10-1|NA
TGCGCCAGCAGGAAGGGCGGAACCGGGGAGCTGTTTTTT
CASRKGGTGELFF
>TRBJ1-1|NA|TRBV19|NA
TGTGCCAGTAGTATAGTCAATATGAACACTGAAGCTTTCTTT
CASSIVNMNTEAFF